These 20 T cell receptor beta chains originate from one sample sequenced in a study of T cell changes during pregnancy in multiple sclerosis (dated by TCRdb to about 2019). Libraries were constructed by the immunoSEQ multiplex PCR assay. The source is immuneACCESS, and TCRdb retained only in-frame sequences with V and J called. Part of the clones is not carried over; for the studies checked, unresolved V genes explain less than half of this, and the remainder is unexplained. This sample lists 70,000 to 75,000 clones; about nine tenths were detected once. The ten largest clones capture roughly 2.1% of the sample. Sequencing was performed on peripheral blood, taken in the second trimester of pregnancy. The receptors were gathered from a female donor with multiple sclerosis, enrolled in a pregnancy study.

The chain has TRBV7-2 and TRBJ2-7; D unclear. The CDR3 has 11 amino acids. Germline V gene data show CDR1 as SGHTA and CDR2 as FQGNSA. V lost 8 bases, J lost 4 bases, and 9 bases lay in between. CDR3 coding DNA: TGTGCCAGCGCTAACCTTTACGAGCAGTACTTC. Translation gives CASANLYEQYF.

This rearrangement joins TRBV5-1 to TRBJ2-3; the match to TRBD2 covers 14 bases. Germline CDR1 reads SGHRS; CDR2 reads YFSETQ. The CDR3 covers 16 residues. V shed 6 bases, J shed 4 bases, and the junction held 7 bases outside the gene matches. DNA for the CDR3: TGCGCCAGCACCGGGACTAGCGGGAGACACGCAGATACGCAGTATTTT. It encodes CASTGTSGRHADTQYF.

The CDR3 sequence: CASAGTSPTDTQYF. DNA of the CDR3: TGTGCCAGCGCCGGGACTAGCCCCACAGATACGCAGTATTTT. The V call is TRBV2, the J call TRBJ2-3; the match to TRBD2 covers 9 bases. The CDR3 runs 14 residues. Germline loops: CDR1 SNHLY, CDR2 FYNNEI. The trim removed 8 bases at V and 2 bases at J, leaving 5 bases unmatched.

V gene TRBV19 combines with J gene TRBJ1-5; 7 bases line up with TRBD1. CDR1 is LNHDA and CDR2 is SQIVND in the germline V gene (reference sequence). V lost 5 bases to trimming and J lost 3 bases; unmatched junction nucleotides: 7. This CDR3 has 15 residues. DNA for the CDR3: TGTGCCAGTAGTGTAGGGGGCGCGGACAATCAGCCCCAGCATTTT. The encoded protein is CASSVGGADNQPQHF.

V and J are TRBV28 and TRBJ1-6; D might be TRBD1 (5 bases). The CDR3 consists of 13 residues. CDR1 is MDHEN and CDR2 is SYDVKM in the germline V gene. Trimming removed 1 base from V and 14 bases from J, with 12 bases in between. DNA of the CDR3: TGTGCCAGCAGTTTATCTCTCGGGGGGTCCCTCCACTTT. As protein: CASSLSLGGSLHF.

V is TRBV11-3 and J is TRBJ2-7; D not certain. This CDR3 comprises 14 residues. Trimming took off 1 base at V and 2 bases at J, with 9 bases between the two ends. Per the germline V gene, CDR1 is SGHNT and CDR2 is YENEEA. The CDR3 DNA reads TGTGCCAGCAGCTTAGTCCAGTTCACCTACGAGCAGTACTTC. It codes for CASSLVQFTYEQYF.

V usage is TRBV6-5 and J usage is TRBJ1-1; a possible D gene is TRBD1 (6 bases). The germline V gene has CDR1 MNHEY and CDR2 SVGAGI. The CDR3 is 13 residues long. V dropped 5 bases and J dropped 5 bases, with 12 bases sitting between them. The CDR3 sequence is CASSVQGRTEAFF. Here the CDR3 DNA reads TGTGCCAGCAGTGTTCAGGGGCGGACTGAAGCTTTCTTT.

The J gene is TRBJ2-1, the V gene TRBV6-4, with a possible D match to TRBD2 (6 bases). The germline gives CDR1 MRHNA, CDR2 SNTAGT. Trimming stripped 0 bases from V and 5 bases from J, with 11 bases between. The CDR3 length is 15 residues. CDR3 in amino acids: CASSDSMGGHNEQFF. In DNA form, the CDR3 reads TGTGCCAGCAGTGACTCGATGGGGGGACACAATGAGCAGTTCTTC.

The chain has TRBV4-3 and TRBJ1-2; TRBD1 matches 9 bases. V shed 7 bases, J shed 0 bases, and the junction held 6 bases outside the gene matches. This CDR3 has 15 residues. In germline, CDR1 is LGHNA, CDR2 YSLEER. The CDR3 nucleotides read TGCGCCAGCACCCACGGGACAGGGACTAACTATGGCTACACCTTC. Its protein product is CASTHGTGTNYGYTF.

A few counts support this clone. The chain combines TRBV6-6 with TRBJ1-1; the D gene is possibly TRBD1 (5 bases). The CDR3 runs 15 residues. The V and J ends lost 5 bases and 6 bases respectively, with 19 bases between them. Germline CDR1 and CDR2: MNHNY and SVGAGI (reference sequence). CDR3 sequence (DNA): TGTGCCAGCAGTCAGGGCGGGGTTAAGTTCTCTGAAGCTTTCTTT. It is translated as CASSQGGVKFSEAFF.

The CDR3, as DNA: TGTGCCAGTAGTATCAGGTCCAAGGCTGACTCCTACGAGCAGTACTTC. It is translated as CASSIRSKADSYEQYF. The chain has TRBV19 and TRBJ2-7; no firm D call. CDR3 length: 16 residues. Trimming cost V 3 bases and J 0 bases, with 15 bases left between them. Looked up from germline, CDR1 is LNHDA and CDR2 is SQIVND (reference sequence).

This clone was found once. The chain recombines TRBV28 with TRBJ1-5; TRBD1 matches at 8 bases. This CDR3 has 15 residues. V was pared by 2 bases and J by 7 bases, with 7 bases of the junction left unmatched. Germline CDR1 MDHEN, CDR2 SYDVKM. In nucleotides, the CDR3 is TGTGCCAGCAGTTTACGGACAGGGTCCAGACAGCCCCAGCATTTT. Translating it yields CASSLRTGSRQPQHF.

The chain combines TRBV7-3 with TRBJ2-1, with D perhaps TRBD1 (6 bases). Per the germline V gene, CDR1 is SGHTA and CDR2 is FQGTGA. The CDR3 sequence is 12 residues long. V lost 4 bases and J 8 bases, leaving 9 bases between the germline ends. Written as DNA, the CDR3 is TGTGCCAGCAGCTCCAGGGGCCATGAGCAGTTCTTC. Its translation is CASSSRGHEQFF.

The chain's CDR3 is CASSIGRGNYEQYF. The CDR3, as DNA: TGTGCCAGTAGTATCGGACGGGGGAACTACGAGCAGTACTTC. The chain carries TRBV19 and TRBJ2-7; TRBD2 is a possible D gene (6 bases). Per the germline V gene, CDR1 is LNHDA and CDR2 is SQIVND (reference sequence). V lost 3 bases and J 3 bases, leaving 12 bases between the germline ends. This CDR3 region has 14 residues.

This rearrangement joins TRBV28 to TRBJ1-3, with D maybe TRBD1 (6 bases). CDR3 length: 14 amino acids. Looked up from germline, CDR1 is MDHEN and CDR2 is SYDVKM. V was pared by 6 bases and J by 2 bases, with 11 bases between. CDR3 sequence reads: CASRTPGAGNTIYF. For the CDR3, the DNA is TGTGCCAGCAGAACACCAGGGGCTGGAAACACCATATATTTT.

The chain carries TRBV18 and TRBJ1-1; 7 nucleotides line up with TRBD1. Losses at the gene ends were 2 bases for V and 0 bases for J; bases not matched to a gene: 6. Germline V lookup: CDR1 KGHSH, CDR2 LQKENI. The CDR3 contains 16 residues. The CDR3 spells CASSPSSRGMNTEAFF. CDR3 nucleotide sequence: TGTGCCAGCTCACCATCCTCCAGGGGGATGAACACTGAAGCTTTCTTT.

The chain carries TRBV4-3 and TRBJ2-3; 11 bases fit TRBD1. Germline CDR1 is LGHNA and CDR2 is YSLEER. This CDR3 has 15 residues. V was clipped by 7 bases and J by 7 bases; unmatched bases: 10. The CDR3 reads CASTPGTGGGHTQYF. CDR3 nucleotides: TGCGCCAGCACGCCCGGGACAGGGGGGGGGCATACGCAGTATTTT.

The rearrangement uses TRBV6-1 and TRBJ1-5; D is uncertain. The germline CDR1 and CDR2 sequences are MNHNS and SASEGT. This CDR3 has 13 amino acids. The germline V and J ends were trimmed by 10 bases and 7 bases, with 17 bases remaining between them. CDR3 in amino acids: CAISNTETQPQHF. The CDR3, as DNA: TGTGCCATCTCGAACACAGAAACCCAGCCCCAGCATTTT.

The chain recombines TRBV19 with TRBJ1-4; 8 nucleotides agree with TRBD1. Germline V gene sequence: CDR1 LNHDA, CDR2 SQIVND (reference sequence). J lost 5 bases, V lost 5 bases, and 7 bases had no gene match. This CDR3 spans 15 amino acids. CDR3 nucleotide sequence: TGTGCCAGTAGTGTGGACAGGGTCGGGAATGAAAAACTGTTTTTT. Translation gives CASSVDRVGNEKLFF.

This sequence joins TRBV7-2 and TRBJ2-3; 7 bases align to TRBD2. Losses at the gene ends were 1 base for V and 2 bases for J; bases not matched to a gene: 3. CDR3 size: 15 residues. Germline assignment: CDR1 SGHTA and CDR2 FQGNSA. CDR3 protein: CASSLGGGDTDTQYF. CDR3 coding DNA: TGTGCCAGCAGCTTAGGGGGGGGAGACACAGATACGCAGTATTTT. Full variable domain (remainder filled in from reference TRBV7-2 and TRBJ2-3): GAGVSQSPSNKVTEKGKDVELRCDPISGHTALYWYRQSLGQGLEFLIYFQGNSAPDKSGLPSDRFSAERTGGSVSTLTIQRTQQEDSAVYLCASSLGGGDTDTQYFGPGTRLTVL.